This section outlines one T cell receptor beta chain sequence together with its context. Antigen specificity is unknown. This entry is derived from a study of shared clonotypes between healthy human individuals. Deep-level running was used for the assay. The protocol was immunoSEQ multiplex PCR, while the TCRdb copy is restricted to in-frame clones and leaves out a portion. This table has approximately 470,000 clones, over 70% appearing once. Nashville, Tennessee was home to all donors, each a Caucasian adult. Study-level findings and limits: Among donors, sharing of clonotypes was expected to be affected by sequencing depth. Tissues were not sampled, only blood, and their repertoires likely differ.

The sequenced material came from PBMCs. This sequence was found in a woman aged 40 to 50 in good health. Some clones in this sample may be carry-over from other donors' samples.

In DNA form, the CDR3 reads TGCGCCAGCAGCTTGGGGTTTGCCTACGAGCAGTACTTC. It specifies CASSLGFAYEQYF. The V gene is TRBV5-1, the J gene TRBJ2-7; the D is unclear. There are 13 residues in the CDR3. Germline CDR1 SGHRS, CDR2 YFSETQ. Trimming took off 0 bases at V and 2 bases at J, with 6 bases between the two ends.